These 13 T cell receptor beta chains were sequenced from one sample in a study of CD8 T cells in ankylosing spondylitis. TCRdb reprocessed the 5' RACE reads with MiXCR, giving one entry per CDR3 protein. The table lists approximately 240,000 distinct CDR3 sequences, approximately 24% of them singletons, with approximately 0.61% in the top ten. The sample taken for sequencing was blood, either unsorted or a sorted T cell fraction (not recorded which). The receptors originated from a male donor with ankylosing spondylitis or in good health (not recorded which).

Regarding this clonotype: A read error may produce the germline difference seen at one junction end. As DNA, the CDR3 is TGCAGTGCTCAGGGACAGGGGAGCTCCTTCGAGCAGTACTTC. Its translation: CSAQGQGSSFEQYF. The chain combines TRBV20-1 with TRBJ2-7, with 10 positions matching TRBD1. The CDR3 length is 14 residues. Germline V CDR1 and CDR2: DFQATT, SNEGSKA (reference sequence).

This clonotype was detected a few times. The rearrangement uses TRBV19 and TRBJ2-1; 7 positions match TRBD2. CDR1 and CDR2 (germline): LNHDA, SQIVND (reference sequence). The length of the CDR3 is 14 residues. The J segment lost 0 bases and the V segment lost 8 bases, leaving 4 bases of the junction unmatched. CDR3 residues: CASRKRGSYNEQFF. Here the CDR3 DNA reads TGTGCCAGTCGAAAGCGGGGCTCCTACAATGAGCAGTTCTTC. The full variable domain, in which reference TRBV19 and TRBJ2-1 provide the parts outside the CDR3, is DGGITQSPKYLFRKEGQNVTLSCEQNLNHDAMYWYRQDPGQGLRLIYYSQIVNDFQKGDIAEGYSVSREKKESFPLTVTSAQKNPTAFYLCASRKRGSYNEQFFGPGTRLTVL.

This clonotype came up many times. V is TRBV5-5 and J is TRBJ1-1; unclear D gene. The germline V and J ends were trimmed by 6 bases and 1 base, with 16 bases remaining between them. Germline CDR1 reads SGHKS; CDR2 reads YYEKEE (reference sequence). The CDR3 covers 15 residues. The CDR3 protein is CASNPRTGENTEAFF. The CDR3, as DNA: TGTGCCAGCAACCCTCGGACTGGGGAGAACACTGAAGCTTTCTTT.

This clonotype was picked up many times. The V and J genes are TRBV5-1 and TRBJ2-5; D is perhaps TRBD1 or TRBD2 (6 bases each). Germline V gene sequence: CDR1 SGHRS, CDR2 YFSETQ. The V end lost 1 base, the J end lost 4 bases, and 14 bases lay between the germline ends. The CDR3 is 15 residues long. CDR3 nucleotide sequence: TGCGCCAGCAGCTTGATTCCCGGGGGCGCAGAGACCCAGTACTTC. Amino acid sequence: CASSLIPGGAETQYF.

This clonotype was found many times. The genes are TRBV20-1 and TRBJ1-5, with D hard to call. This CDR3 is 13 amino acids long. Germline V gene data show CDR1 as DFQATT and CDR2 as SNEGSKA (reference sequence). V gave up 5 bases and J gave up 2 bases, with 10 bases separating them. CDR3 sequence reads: CSAQKDGNQPQHF. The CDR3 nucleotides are TGCAGTGCTCAGAAGGACGGCAATCAGCCCCAGCATTTT.

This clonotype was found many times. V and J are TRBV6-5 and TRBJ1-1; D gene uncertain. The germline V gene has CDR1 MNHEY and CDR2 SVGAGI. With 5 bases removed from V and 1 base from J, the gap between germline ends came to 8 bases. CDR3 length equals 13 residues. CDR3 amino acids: CASSTQKNTEAFF. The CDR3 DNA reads TGTGCCAGCAGTACTCAGAAGAACACTGAAGCTTTCTTT.

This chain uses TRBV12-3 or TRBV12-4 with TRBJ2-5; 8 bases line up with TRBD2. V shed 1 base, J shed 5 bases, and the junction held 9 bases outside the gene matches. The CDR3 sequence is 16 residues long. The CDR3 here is CASSLGGKRGLETQYF. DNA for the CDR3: TGTGCCAGCAGTTTAGGGGGAAAGCGGGGGCTGGAGACCCAGTACTTC.

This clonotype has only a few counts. In DNA, the CDR3 is TGTGCCAGCAGCTCGCGGACAGGTAGCGGCTACACCTTC. Translation gives CASSSRTGSGYTF. V gene TRBV7-8 combines with J gene TRBJ1-2; TRBD1 aligns across 7 bases. This CDR3 has 13 amino acids. Germline loops: CDR1 SGHVS, CDR2 FQNEAQ. V gave up 4 bases and J gave up 8 bases; unmatched junction bases: 7.

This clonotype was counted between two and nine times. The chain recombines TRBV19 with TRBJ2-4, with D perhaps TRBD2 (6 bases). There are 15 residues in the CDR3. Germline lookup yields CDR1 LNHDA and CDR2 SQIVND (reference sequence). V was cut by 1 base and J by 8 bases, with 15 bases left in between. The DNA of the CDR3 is TGTGCCAGTAGTATAGTCTTCCTGGGCGGGGACATTCAGTACTTC. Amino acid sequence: CASSIVFLGGDIQYF.

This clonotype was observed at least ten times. CDR3 sequence: CACLSGANVLTF. Here the CDR3 DNA reads TGTGCCTGCCTTTCTGGGGCCAACGTCCTGACTTTC. This chain joins TRBV10-3 and TRBJ2-6; D gene unclear. CDR3 size: 12 residues. V was cut by 11 bases and J by 1 base, with 6 bases left in between. Germline-derived CDR1 and CDR2 are ENHRY and SYGVKD.

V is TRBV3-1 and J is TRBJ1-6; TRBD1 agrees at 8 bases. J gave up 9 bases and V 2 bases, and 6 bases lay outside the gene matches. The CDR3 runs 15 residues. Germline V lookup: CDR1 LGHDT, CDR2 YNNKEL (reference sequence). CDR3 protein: CASSQSDRDLSPLHF. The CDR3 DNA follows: TGTGCCAGCAGCCAATCGGACAGGGACCTTTCACCCCTCCACTTT.

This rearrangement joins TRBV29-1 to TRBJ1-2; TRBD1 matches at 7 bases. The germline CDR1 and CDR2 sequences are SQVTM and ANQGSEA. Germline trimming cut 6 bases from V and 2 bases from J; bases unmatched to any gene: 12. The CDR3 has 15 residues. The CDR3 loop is CSVGTEAWGNYGYTF. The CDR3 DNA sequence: TGCAGCGTGGGGACAGAGGCATGGGGAAACTATGGCTACACCTTC.

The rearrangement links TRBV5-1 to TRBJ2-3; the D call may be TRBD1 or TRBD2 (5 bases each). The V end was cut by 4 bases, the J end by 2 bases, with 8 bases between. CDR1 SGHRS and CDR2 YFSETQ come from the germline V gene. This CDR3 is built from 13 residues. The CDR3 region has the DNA TGCGCCAGCAGCACGGGACCCACAGATACGCAGTATTTT. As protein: CASSTGPTDTQYF.